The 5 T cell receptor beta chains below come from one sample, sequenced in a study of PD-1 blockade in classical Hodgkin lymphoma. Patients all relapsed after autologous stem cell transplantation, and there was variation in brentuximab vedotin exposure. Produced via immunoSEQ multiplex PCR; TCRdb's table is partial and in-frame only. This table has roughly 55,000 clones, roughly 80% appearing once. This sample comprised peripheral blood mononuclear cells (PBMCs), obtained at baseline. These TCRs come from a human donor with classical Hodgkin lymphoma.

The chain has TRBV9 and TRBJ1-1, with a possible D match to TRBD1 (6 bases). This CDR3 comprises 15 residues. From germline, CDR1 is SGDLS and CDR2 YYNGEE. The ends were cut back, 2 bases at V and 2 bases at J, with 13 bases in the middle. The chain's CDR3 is CASSVPPTGNTEAFF. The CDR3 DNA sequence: TGTGCCAGCAGCGTCCCCCCGACAGGTAACACTGAAGCTTTCTTT.

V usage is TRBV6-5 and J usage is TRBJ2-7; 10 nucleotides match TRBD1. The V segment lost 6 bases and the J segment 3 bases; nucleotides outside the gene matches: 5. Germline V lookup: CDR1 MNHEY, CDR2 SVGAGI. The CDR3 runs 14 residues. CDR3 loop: CASRPGQGIYEQYV. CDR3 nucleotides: TGTGCCAGCAGACCGGGACAGGGGATCTACGAGCAGTACGTC.

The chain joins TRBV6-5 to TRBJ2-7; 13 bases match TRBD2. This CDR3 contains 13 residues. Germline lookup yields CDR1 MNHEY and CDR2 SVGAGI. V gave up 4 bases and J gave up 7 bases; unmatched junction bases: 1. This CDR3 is CASSLLAGGEQYV. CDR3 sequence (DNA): TGTGCCAGCAGTTTACTAGCGGGAGGGGAGCAGTACGTC.

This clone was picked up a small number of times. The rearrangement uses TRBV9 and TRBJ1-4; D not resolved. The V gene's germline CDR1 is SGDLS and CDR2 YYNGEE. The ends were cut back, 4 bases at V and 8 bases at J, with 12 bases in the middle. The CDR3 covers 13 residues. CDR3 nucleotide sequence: TGTGCCAGCAGCCCTCCCGGTTCCGAAAAACTGTTTTTT. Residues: CASSPPGSEKLFF.

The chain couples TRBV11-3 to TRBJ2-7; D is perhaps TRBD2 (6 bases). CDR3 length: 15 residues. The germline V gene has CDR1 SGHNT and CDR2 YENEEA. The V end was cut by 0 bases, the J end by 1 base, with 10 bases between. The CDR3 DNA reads TGTGCCAGCAGCTTAGATCCCGCGGGGTCCTACGAGCAGTACTTC. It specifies CASSLDPAGSYEQYF. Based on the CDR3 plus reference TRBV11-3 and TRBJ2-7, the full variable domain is EAGVVQSPRYKIIEKKQPVAFWCNPISGHNTLYWYLQNLGQGPELLIRYENEEAVDDSQLPKDRFSAERLKGVDSTLKIQPAELGDSAVYLCASSLDPAGSYEQYFGPGTRLTVT.